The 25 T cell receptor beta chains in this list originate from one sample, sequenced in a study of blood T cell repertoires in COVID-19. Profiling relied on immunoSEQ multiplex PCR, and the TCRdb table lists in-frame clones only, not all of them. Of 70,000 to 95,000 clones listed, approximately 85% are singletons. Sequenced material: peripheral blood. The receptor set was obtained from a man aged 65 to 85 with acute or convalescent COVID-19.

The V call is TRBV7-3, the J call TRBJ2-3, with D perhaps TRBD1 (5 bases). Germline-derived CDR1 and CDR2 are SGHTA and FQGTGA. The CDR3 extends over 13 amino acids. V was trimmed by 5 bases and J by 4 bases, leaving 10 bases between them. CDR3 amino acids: CASSVDRADTQYF. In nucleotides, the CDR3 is TGTGCCAGCAGCGTCGACAGAGCAGATACGCAGTATTTT.

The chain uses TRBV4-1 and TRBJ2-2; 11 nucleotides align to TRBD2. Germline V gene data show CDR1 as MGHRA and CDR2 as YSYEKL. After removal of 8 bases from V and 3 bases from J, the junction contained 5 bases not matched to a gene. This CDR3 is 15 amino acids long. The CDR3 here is CASRASGGHTGELFF. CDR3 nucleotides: TGCGCCAGCCGGGCTAGCGGGGGGCACACCGGGGAGCTGTTTTTT.

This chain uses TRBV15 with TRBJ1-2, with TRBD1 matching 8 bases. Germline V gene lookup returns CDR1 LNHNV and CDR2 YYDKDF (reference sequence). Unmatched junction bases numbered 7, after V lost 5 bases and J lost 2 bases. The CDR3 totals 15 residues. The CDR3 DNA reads TGTGCCACCAGCGACCGGACAGGGATGAACTATGGCTACACCTTC. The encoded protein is CATSDRTGMNYGYTF.

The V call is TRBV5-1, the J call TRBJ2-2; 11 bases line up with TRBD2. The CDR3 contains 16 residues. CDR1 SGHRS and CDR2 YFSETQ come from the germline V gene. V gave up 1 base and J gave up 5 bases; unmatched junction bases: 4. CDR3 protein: CASSLLTSGTTGELFF. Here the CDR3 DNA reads TGCGCCAGCAGCTTGTTGACTAGCGGGACAACCGGGGAGCTGTTTTTT.

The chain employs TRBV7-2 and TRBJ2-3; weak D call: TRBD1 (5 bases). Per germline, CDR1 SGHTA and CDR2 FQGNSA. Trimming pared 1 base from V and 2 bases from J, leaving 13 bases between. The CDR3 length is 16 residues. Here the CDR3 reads CASSLGGRATTDTQYF. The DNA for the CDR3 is TGTGCCAGCAGCTTAGGCGGCAGGGCTACCACAGATACGCAGTATTTT.

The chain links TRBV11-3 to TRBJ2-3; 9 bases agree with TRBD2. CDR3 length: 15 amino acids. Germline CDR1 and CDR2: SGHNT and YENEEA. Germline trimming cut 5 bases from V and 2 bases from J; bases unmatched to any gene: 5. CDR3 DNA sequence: TGTGCCAGCAGCCCCAGGACTAGCGCCACAGATACGCAGTATTTT. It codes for CASSPRTSATDTQYF.

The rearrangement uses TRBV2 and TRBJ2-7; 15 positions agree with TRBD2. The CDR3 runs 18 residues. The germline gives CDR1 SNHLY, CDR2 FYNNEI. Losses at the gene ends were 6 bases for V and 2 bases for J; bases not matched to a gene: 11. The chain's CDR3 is CASRAGTSGRNHPYEQYF. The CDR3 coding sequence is TGTGCCAGCAGGGCCGGGACTAGCGGGAGGAACCACCCCTACGAGCAGTACTTC.

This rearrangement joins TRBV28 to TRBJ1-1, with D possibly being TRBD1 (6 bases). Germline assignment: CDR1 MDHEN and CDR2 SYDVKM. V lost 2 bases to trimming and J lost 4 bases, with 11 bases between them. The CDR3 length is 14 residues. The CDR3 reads CASSLRPGVTEAFF. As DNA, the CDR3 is TGTGCCAGCAGTTTACGCCCAGGGGTCACTGAAGCTTTCTTT.

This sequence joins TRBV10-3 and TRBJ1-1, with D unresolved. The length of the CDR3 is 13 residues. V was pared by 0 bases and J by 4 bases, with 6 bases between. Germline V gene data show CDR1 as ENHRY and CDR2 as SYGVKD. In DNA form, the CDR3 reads TGTGCCATCAGTGAGTCTATTAGCACTGAAGCTTTCTTT. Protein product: CAISESISTEAFF.

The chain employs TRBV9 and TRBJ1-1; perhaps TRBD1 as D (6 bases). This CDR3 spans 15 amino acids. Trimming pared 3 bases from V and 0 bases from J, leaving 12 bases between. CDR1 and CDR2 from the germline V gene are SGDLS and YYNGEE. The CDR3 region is CASSATGTMNTEAFF. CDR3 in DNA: TGTGCCAGCAGCGCGACCGGGACAATGAACACTGAAGCTTTCTTT.

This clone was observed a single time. CDR3 protein: CASSFSGSPYEQYF. The CDR3 coding sequence is TGTGCCAGCAGCTTTAGCGGGAGCCCCTACGAGCAGTACTTC. This chain joins TRBV7-2 and TRBJ2-7; 9 positions agree with TRBD2. The length of the CDR3 is 14 residues. Germline V gives CDR1 SGHTA, CDR2 FQGNSA. With 3 bases clipped from V and 2 bases from J, the junction kept 2 bases outside the gene matches.

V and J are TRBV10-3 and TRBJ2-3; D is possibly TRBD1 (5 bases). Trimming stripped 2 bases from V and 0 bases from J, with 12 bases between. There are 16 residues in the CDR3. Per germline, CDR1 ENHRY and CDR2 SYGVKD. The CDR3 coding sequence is TGTGCCATCAGTGAGCCCGACAGCCAGAGCACAGATACGCAGTATTTT. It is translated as CAISEPDSQSTDTQYF.

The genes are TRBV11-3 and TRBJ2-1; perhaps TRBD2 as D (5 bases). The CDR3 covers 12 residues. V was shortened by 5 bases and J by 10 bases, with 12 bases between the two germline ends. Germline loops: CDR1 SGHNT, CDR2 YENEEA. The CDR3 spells CASSLMSGEQFF. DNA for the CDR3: TGTGCCAGCAGCCTGATGAGCGGAGAGCAGTTCTTC.

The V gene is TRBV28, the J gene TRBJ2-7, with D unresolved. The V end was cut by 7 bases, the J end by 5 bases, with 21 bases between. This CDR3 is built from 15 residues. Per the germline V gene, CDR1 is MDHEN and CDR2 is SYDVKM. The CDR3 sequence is CASKVRRHRPDEQYF. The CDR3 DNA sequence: TGTGCCAGCAAGGTTCGACGACACCGGCCCGACGAGCAGTACTTC.

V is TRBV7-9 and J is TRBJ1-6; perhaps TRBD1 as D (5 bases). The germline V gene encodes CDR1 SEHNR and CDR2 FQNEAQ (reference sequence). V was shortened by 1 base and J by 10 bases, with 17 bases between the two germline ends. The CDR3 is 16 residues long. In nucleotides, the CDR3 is TGTGCCAGCAGCTTAGGTGACAGATTAGTTCCATCACCCCTCCACTTT. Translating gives CASSLGDRLVPSPLHF.

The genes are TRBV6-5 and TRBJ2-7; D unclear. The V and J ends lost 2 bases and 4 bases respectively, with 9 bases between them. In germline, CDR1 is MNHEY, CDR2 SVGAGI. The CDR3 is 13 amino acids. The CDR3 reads CASSYKRLYEQYF. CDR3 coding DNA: TGTGCCAGCAGTTACAAGCGTCTTTACGAGCAGTACTTC.

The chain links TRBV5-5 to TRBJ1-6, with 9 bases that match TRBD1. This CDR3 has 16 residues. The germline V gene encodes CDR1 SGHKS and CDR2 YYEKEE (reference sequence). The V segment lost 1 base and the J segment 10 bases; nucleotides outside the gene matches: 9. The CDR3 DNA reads TGTGCCAGCAGCTTGTCTTTCTGGGACAGGGACTCACCCCTCCACTTT. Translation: CASSLSFWDRDSPLHF. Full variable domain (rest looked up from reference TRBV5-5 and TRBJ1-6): DAGVTQSPTHLIKTRGQQVTLRCSPISGHKSVSWYQQVLGQGPQFIFQYYEKEERGRGNFPDRFSARQFPNYSSELNVNALLLGDSALYLCASSLSFWDRDSPLHFGNGTRLTVT.

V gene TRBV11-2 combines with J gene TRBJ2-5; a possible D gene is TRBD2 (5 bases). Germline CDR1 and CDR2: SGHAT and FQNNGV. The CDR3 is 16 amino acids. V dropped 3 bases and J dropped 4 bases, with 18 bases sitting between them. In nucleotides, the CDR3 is TGTGCCAGCAGCTTCGTCCAAGGTGGAGCGGTAGAGACCCAGTACTTC. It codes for CASSFVQGGAVETQYF. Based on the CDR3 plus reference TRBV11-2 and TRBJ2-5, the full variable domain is EAGVAQSPRYKIIEKRQSVAFWCNPISGHATLYWYQQILGQGPKLLIQFQNNGVVDDSQLPKDRFSAERLKGVDSTLKIQPAKLEDSAVYLCASSFVQGGAVETQYFGPGTRLLVL.

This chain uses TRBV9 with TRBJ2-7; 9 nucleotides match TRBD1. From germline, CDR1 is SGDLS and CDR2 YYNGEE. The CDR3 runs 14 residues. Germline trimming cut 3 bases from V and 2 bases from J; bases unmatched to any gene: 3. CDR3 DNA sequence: TGTGCCAGCAGCGGAGGGACAGGGACCTACGAGCAGTACTTC. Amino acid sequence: CASSGGTGTYEQYF.

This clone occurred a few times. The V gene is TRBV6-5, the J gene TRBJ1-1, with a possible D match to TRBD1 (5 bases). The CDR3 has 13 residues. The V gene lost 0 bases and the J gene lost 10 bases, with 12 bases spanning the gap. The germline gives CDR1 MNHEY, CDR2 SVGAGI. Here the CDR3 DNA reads TGTGCCAGCAGTTACTCTCAGGGCGCAAGAGCTTTCTTT. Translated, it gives CASSYSQGARAFF.

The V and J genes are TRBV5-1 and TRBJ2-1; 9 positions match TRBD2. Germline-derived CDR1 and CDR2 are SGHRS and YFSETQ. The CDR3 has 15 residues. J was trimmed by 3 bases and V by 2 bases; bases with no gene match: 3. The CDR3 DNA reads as TGCGCCAGCAGCTTCGCAGCGGGAGGCTACAATGAGCAGTTCTTC. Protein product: CASSFAAGGYNEQFF. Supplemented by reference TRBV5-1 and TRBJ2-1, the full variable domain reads KAGVTQTPRYLIKTRGQQVTLSCSPISGHRSVSWYQQTPGQGLQFLFEYFSETQRNKGNFPGRFSGRQFSNSRSEMNVSTLELGDSALYLCASSFAAGGYNEQFFGPGTRLTVL.

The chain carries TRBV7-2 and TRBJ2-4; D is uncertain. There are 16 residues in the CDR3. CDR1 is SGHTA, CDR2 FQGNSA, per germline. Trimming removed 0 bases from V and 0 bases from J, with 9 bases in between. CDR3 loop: CASSLANNLAKNIQYF. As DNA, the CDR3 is TGTGCCAGCAGCTTAGCTAACAACCTAGCCAAAAACATTCAGTACTTC.

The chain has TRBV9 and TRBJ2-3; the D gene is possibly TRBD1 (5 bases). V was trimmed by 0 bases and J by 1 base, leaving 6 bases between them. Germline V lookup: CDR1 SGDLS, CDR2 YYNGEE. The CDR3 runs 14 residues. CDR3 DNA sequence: TGTGCCAGCAGCGTAGTAGGGGGCACAGATACGCAGTATTTT. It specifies CASSVVGGTDTQYF.

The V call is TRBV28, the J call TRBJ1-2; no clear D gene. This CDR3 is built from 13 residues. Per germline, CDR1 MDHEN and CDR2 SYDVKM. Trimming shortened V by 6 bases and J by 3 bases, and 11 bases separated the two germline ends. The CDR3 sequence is CASSPGGYYGYTF. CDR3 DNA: TGTGCCAGCAGCCCCGGCGGGTACTATGGCTACACCTTC.

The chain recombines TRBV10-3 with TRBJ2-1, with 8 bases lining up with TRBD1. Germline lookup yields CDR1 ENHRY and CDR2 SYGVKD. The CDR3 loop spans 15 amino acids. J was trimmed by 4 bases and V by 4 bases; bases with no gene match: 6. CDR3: CAISVLGQGYNEQFF. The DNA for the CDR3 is TGTGCCATCAGTGTACTAGGACAGGGTTACAATGAGCAGTTCTTC.